The TCR beta chain under discussion was sequenced for a study of T cell repertoires in cytomegalovirus infection (dated by TCRdb to about 2019). Study-level background: Donor HLA type was relevant to the analysis, as public TCR beta signatures indicated carriage of CMV infection together with the matching HLA type. Paper-wide results and their limitations: The ex vivo response was dominated by HLA-C-restricted CMV-specific TCR beta clonotypes, which also provided the single most frequent clonotype in two of eight donors. In both this cohort and an independent roughly 330-donor cohort, the cumulative frequency of public TCR beta family members distinguished carriers of CMV infection plus the relevant HLA type.

CDR1 and CDR2, per the germline V gene, are SGHVS and FNYEAQ. V loses 5 bases of germline sequence and J loses 4 bases, and the interval between the two ends is 15 bases. Including the terminal cysteine and phenylalanine, the CDR3 comprises 14 residues. Just CDR3 DNA is preserved here, 42 bases in frame from base 1. A remark on this clonotype: The target of this receptor is not known. This could be a read error, since a much larger clone is one nucleotide away.

These reads were obtained on an Illumina HiSeq 1500. TCRdb handled the public reads itself, with Q25 trimming in fastp and clone calling in MiXCR, and kept productive beta chains. Rows with one shared CDR3 protein collapse into an entry with the most common genes and DNA. Counted in this sample were fewer than 700,000 distinct CDR3 sequences; 20% to 25% of them appeared once. The ten most abundant clones make up roughly 8% of the sample. This sequence was found in a human donor in good health (CMV status not recorded). Some clones in this sample may be carry-over from other donors' samples. Specimen: CD8+ T cells from PBMCs. Recombination connected TRBV7-6 to TRBJ2-7; the best D guess is TRBD2, with 6 bases matching. The base sequence is TGTGCCAGCAGCGATGGGACTGGTGCTTACGAGCAGTACTTC. This gives the protein CASSDGTGAYEQYF.